Listed below are T cell receptor beta chains from one sample, sequenced in a study of cytomegalovirus exposure and HLA in healthy donors. Sequencing used immunoSEQ multiplex PCR; TCRdb keeps in-frame clones, though not all of them. In the table there are 100,000 to 150,000 clones, roughly 14% of which are singletons. The sample consisted of PBMCs. These TCRs come from a woman in her late teens or twenties in good health and CMV-seronegative. The conserved cysteine and the conserved F or W are not part of the CDR3 here. Fields, in order: CDR3 protein, J gene, V gene.

cdr3_aa: ASSSAGVNEKLF; j_call: TRBJ1-4; v_call: TRBV5-4
cdr3_aa: ASSLTTPTAGLNTGELF; j_call: TRBJ2-2; v_call: TRBV7-3
cdr3_aa: ASMEGGTDTQY; j_call: TRBJ2-3; v_call: TRBV5-1
cdr3_aa: AWSLTGVGNTIY; j_call: TRBJ1-3; v_call: TRBV30
cdr3_aa: ASTSGPSTDTQY; j_call: TRBJ2-3; v_call: TRBV5-4
cdr3_aa: SVEDRRRTGSDYGYT; j_call: TRBJ1-2; v_call: TRBV29-1
cdr3_aa: ASSFGSDTEAF; j_call: TRBJ1-1; v_call: TRBV5-4
cdr3_aa: ASSHLRQTSGSTDTQY; j_call: TRBJ2-3; v_call: TRBV4-2
cdr3_aa: ARGDRDYNEQF; j_call: TRBJ2-1; v_call: TRBV5-8
cdr3_aa: ASSPGTSGVYEQY; j_call: TRBJ2-7; v_call: TRBV6-6
cdr3_aa: ASSLRRGQGVLHNEQF; j_call: TRBJ2-1; v_call: TRBV2
cdr3_aa: AWGGVNSNQPQH; j_call: TRBJ1-5; v_call: TRBV30
cdr3_aa: ASSPGPLANEKLF; j_call: TRBJ1-4; v_call: TRBV18
cdr3_aa: ASSPLVADTQY; j_call: TRBJ2-3; v_call: TRBV7-8
cdr3_aa: ASSAGGLAGGPQGETQY; j_call: TRBJ2-5; v_call: TRBV28
cdr3_aa: ASSSAGGSYEQY; j_call: TRBJ2-7; v_call: TRBV5-1
cdr3_aa: ASSLGTTQETQY; j_call: TRBJ2-5; v_call: TRBV5-1
cdr3_aa: ASSLDRDSLYTDTQY; j_call: TRBJ2-3; v_call: TRBV5-8
cdr3_aa: ASTRGVKETQY; j_call: TRBJ2-5; v_call: TRBV2
cdr3_aa: ASSSSRGQRNTEAF; j_call: TRBJ1-1; v_call: TRBV7-9
cdr3_aa: ASSLGDSYEQY; j_call: TRBJ2-7; v_call: TRBV6-6
cdr3_aa: ASSLGDGTPTDTQY; j_call: TRBJ2-3; v_call: TRBV7-9
cdr3_aa: AWGKGGAGETQY; j_call: TRBJ2-5; v_call: TRBV30
cdr3_aa: STRTERGYGYT; j_call: TRBJ1-2; v_call: TRBV29-1
cdr3_aa: ASSLDRDDQPQH; j_call: TRBJ1-5; v_call: TRBV28
cdr3_aa: ASSDQDRANEQF; j_call: TRBJ2-1; v_call: TRBV5-4
cdr3_aa: ASSLGTGGYTEAF; j_call: TRBJ1-1; v_call: TRBV11-2
cdr3_aa: ASRPGQGGEKLF; j_call: TRBJ1-4; v_call: TRBV5-1
cdr3_aa: ASRLAGYNEQF; j_call: TRBJ2-1; v_call: TRBV2
cdr3_aa: ASSPDREATEAF; j_call: TRBJ1-1; v_call: TRBV6-4
cdr3_aa: ASSSLGVAGGTDTQY; j_call: TRBJ2-3; v_call: TRBV7-8
cdr3_aa: ASSLLDHRRGYT; j_call: TRBJ1-2; v_call: TRBV19
cdr3_aa: ASSASYEQY; j_call: TRBJ2-7; v_call: TRBV2
cdr3_aa: ASSFRWLGLYNEQF; j_call: TRBJ2-1; v_call: TRBV5-6
cdr3_aa: ASSPGQENEKLF; j_call: TRBJ1-4; v_call: TRBV18
cdr3_aa: ATKKEETGLSRCGYT; j_call: TRBJ1-2; v_call: TRBV6-9
cdr3_aa: ASSFQGLGNEQF; j_call: TRBJ2-1; v_call: TRBV28
cdr3_aa: ASSFATGAGPNTEAF; j_call: TRBJ1-1; v_call: TRBV28
cdr3_aa: ASSLGAEGYNEQF; j_call: TRBJ2-1; v_call: TRBV27
cdr3_aa: ASSLGLAATYEQY; j_call: TRBJ2-7; v_call: TRBV28
cdr3_aa: ASSDTSGARTF; j_call: TRBJ2-1; v_call: TRBV5-4
cdr3_aa: ASSPGTETEQF; j_call: TRBJ2-1; v_call: TRBV18
cdr3_aa: ASSLSDTQY; j_call: TRBJ2-3; v_call: TRBV7-9
cdr3_aa: ASSPLRTAPYGYT; j_call: TRBJ1-2; v_call: TRBV5-4
cdr3_aa: ASSLGSGSLDTQY; j_call: TRBJ2-3; v_call: TRBV5-1
cdr3_aa: ASSELTGTGNEKLF; j_call: TRBJ1-4; v_call: TRBV6-1
cdr3_aa: ASSQDVGEVLYGYT; j_call: TRBJ1-2; v_call: TRBV4-3
cdr3_aa: ASSTLAGGDTGELF; j_call: TRBJ2-2; v_call: TRBV6-4
cdr3_aa: ASSLAGSHSNQPQH; j_call: TRBJ1-5; v_call: TRBV7-8
cdr3_aa: ASSVSRGNQPQH; j_call: TRBJ1-5; v_call: TRBV2
cdr3_aa: AISHREVGETQY; j_call: TRBJ2-5; v_call: TRBV10-3
cdr3_aa: ASRASGTGTGELF; j_call: TRBJ2-2; v_call: TRBV6-5
cdr3_aa: ASSHMPGLDYEQY; j_call: TRBJ2-7; v_call: TRBV4-1
cdr3_aa: ASSPQGKGEKLF; j_call: TRBJ1-4; v_call: TRBV5-1
cdr3_aa: ASSQYRGGHEQY; j_call: TRBJ2-7; v_call: TRBV14